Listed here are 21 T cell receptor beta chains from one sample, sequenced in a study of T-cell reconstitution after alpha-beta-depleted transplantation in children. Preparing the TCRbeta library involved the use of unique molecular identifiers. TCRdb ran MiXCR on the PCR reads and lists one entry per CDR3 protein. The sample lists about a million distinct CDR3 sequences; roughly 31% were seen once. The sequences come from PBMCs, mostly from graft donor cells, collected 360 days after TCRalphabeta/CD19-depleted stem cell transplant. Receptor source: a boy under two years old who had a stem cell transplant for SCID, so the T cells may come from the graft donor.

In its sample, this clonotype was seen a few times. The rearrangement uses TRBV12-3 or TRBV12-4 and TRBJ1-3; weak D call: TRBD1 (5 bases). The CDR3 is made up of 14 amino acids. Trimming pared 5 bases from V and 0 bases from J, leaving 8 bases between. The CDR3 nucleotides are TGTGCCAGCAGTCCCAGGGTCTCTGGAAACACCATATATTTT. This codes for CASSPRVSGNTIYF.

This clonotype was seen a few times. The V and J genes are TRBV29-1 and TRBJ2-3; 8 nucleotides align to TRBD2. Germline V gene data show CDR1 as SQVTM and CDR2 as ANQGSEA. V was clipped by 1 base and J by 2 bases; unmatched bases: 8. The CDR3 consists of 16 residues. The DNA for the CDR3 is TGCAGCGTTGAAGTCCCGACTAGCGCATACACAGATACGCAGTATTTT. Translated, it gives CSVEVPTSAYTDTQYF.

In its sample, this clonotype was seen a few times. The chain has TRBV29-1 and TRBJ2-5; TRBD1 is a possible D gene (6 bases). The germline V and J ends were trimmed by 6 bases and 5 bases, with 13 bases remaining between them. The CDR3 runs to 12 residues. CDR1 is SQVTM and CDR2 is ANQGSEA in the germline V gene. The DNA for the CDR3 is TGCAGCGTAACCCGGGACAAGGAGACCCAGTACTTC. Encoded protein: CSVTRDKETQYF.

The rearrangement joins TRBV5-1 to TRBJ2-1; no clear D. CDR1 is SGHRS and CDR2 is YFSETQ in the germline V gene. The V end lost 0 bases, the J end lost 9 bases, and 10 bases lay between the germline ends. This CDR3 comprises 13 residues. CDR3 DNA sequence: TGCGCCAGCAGCTTGGCCCCCGCTGTTGAGCAGTTCTTC. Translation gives CASSLAPAVEQFF.

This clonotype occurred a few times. The CDR3: CASSRTGQGPDTQYF. CDR3 nucleotides: TGTGCCAGCTCACGAACGGGACAGGGACCCGATACGCAGTATTTT. V is TRBV18 and J is TRBJ2-3; 9 bases line up with TRBD1. Germline CDR1 is KGHSH and CDR2 is LQKENI. There are 15 residues in the CDR3. The ends lost 4 bases at V and 6 bases at J; junction bases unmatched: 8.

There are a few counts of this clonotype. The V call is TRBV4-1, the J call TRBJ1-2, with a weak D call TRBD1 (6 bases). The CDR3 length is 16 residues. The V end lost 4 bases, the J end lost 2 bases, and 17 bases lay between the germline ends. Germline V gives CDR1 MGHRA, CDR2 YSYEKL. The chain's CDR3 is CASSPWGQGWNYGYTF. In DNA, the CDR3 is TGCGCCAGCAGCCCCTGGGGGCAGGGATGGAACTATGGCTACACCTTC.

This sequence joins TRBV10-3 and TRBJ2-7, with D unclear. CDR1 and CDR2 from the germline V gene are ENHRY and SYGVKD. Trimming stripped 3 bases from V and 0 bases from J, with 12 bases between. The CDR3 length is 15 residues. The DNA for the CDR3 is TGTGCCATCAGTGATAGGATAGGTAGCTCCTACGAGCAGTACTTC. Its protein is CAISDRIGSSYEQYF.

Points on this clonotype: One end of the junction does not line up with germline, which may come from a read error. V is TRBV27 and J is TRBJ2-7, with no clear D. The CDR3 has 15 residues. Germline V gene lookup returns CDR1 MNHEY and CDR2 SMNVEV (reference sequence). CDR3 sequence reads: CASSLGPHPSYERYF. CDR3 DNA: TGTGCCAGCAGTTTGGGTCCACACCCCTCCTACGAGCGGTACTTC.

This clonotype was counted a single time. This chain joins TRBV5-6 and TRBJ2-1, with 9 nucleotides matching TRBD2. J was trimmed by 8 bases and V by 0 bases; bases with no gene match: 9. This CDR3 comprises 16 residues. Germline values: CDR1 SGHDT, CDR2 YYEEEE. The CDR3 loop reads CASSLGVRGGLDEQFF. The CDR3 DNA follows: TGTGCCAGCAGCTTGGGGGTGCGGGGGGGCCTCGATGAGCAGTTCTTC.

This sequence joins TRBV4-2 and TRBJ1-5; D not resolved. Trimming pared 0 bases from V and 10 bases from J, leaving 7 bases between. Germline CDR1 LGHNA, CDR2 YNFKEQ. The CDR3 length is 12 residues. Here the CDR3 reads CASSQDLEPQHF. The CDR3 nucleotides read TGTGCCAGCAGCCAAGATCTTGAACCCCAGCATTTT.

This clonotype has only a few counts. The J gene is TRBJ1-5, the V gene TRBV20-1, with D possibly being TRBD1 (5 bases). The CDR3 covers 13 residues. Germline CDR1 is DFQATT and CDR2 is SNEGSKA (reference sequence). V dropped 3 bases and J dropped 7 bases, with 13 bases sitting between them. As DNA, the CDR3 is TGCAGTGCTAGGGGCAAGGGGACGCAGCCCCAGCATTTT. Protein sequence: CSARGKGTQPQHF.

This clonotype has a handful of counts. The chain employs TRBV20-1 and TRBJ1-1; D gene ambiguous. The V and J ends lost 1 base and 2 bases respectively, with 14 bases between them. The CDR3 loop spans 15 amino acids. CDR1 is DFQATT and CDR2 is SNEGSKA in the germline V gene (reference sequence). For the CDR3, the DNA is TGCAGTGCTAGAGCTCAGATTAGGATAAACACTGAAGCTTTCTTT. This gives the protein CSARAQIRINTEAFF.

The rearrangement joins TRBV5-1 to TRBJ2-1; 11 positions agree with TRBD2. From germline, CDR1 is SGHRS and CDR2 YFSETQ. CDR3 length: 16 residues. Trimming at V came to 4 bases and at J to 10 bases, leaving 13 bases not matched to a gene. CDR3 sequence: CASSPTSGVKAGEQFF. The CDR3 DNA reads TGCGCCAGCAGCCCGACTAGCGGGGTCAAGGCGGGGGAGCAGTTCTTC.

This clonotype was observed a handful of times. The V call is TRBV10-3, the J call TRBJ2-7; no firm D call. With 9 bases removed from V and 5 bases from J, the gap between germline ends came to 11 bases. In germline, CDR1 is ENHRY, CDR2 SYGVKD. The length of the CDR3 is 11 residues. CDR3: CAIRGSDEQYF. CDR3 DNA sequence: TGTGCCATAAGAGGAAGCGACGAGCAGTACTTC.

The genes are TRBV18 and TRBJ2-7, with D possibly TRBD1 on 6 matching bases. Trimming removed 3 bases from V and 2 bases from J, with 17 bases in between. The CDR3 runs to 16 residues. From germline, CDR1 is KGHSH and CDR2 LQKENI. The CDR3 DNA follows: TGTGCCAGCTCACCGACCCCAGGGGTAGAGACCTACGAGCAGTACTTC. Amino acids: CASSPTPGVETYEQYF. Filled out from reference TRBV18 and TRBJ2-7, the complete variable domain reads NAGVMQNPRHLVRRRGQEARLRCSPMKGHSHVYWYRQLPEEGLKFMVYLQKENIIDESGMPKERFSAEFPKEGPSILRIQQVVRGDSAAYFCASSPTPGVETYEQYFGPGTRLTVT.

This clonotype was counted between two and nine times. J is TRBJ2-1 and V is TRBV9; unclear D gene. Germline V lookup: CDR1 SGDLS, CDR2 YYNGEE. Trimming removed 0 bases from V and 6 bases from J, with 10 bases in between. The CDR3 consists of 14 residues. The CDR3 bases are TGTGCCAGCAGCGTAGCGGTAGGCAGCAATGAGCAGTTCTTC. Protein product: CASSVAVGSNEQFF.

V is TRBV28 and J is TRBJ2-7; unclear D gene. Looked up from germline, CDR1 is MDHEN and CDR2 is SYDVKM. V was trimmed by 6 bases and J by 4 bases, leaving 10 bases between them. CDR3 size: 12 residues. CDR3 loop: CASRSSRYEQYF. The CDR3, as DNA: TGTGCCAGCAGGTCCTCGAGGTACGAGCAGTACTTC.

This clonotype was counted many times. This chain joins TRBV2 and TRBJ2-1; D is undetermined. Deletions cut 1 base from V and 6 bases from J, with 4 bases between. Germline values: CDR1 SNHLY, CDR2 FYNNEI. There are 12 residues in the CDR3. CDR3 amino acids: CASSEGFNEQFF. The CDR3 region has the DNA TGTGCCAGCAGTGAAGGGTTCAATGAGCAGTTCTTC.

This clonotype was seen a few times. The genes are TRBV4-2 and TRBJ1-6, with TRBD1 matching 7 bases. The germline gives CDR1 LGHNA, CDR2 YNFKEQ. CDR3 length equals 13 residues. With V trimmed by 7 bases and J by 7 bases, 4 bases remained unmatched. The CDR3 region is CASTDRVNSPLHF. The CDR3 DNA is TGTGCCAGCACTGACAGGGTAAATTCACCCCTCCACTTT.

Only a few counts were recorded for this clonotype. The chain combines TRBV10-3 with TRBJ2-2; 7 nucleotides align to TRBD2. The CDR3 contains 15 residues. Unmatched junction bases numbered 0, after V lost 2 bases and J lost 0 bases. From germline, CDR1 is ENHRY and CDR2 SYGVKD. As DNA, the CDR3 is TGTGCCATCAGTGAGCGGGGGGCGAACACCGGGGAGCTGTTTTTT. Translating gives CAISERGANTGELFF.

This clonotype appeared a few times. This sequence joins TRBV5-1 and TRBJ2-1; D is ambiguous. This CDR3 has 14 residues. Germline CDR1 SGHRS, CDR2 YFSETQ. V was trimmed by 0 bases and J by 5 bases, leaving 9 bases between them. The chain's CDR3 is CASSLEPNHNEQFF. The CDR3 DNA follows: TGCGCCAGCAGCTTGGAACCGAACCACAATGAGCAGTTCTTC. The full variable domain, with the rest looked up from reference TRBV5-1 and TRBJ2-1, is KAGVTQTPRYLIKTRGQQVTLSCSPISGHRSVSWYQQTPGQGLQFLFEYFSETQRNKGNFPGRFSGRQFSNSRSEMNVSTLELGDSALYLCASSLEPNHNEQFFGPGTRLTVL.